The clone carrying this T cell receptor (beta chain) was found many times. Antigen: not known. The source of the sample is a study of Graves' ophthalmopathy and Graves' hyperthyroidism. The study's findings and limits: Most expanded clonotypes in thyroid above 0.001 frequency also showed up in blood. Ophthalmopathy versus stable hyperthyroidism: 13-signature model gave roughly 88% sensitivity, around 81% specificity.

Transcripts of RNA were the source for amplifying TCR beta CDR3 regions. RT-PCR was first run with HTBI primers, then multiplex PCR in a second round. TCRdb ran MiXCR on the multiplex PCR reads and lists one entry per CDR3 protein. This sample has around 470,000 distinct CDR3 sequences, with about an eighth found just once. The germline V and J ends were trimmed by 5 bases and 5 bases, with 13 bases remaining between them. The CDR3 consists of 15 residues. The germline V gene has CDR1 MDHEN and CDR2 SYDVKM. Clinicians diagnosed using symptoms, serum thyroxine, TRAb, thyroid ultrasound and orbital computed tomography.

The receptor was isolated from a young woman with Graves' ophthalmopathy. The genes are TRBV28 and TRBJ1-6, with D possibly matching TRBD1 (5 bases). What was sequenced was blood. The CDR3 here is CASSQWDGHNSPLHF. In nucleotides, the CDR3 is TGTGCCAGCAGTCAATGGGACGGCCATAATTCACCCCTCCACTTT. Full variable domain (rest looked up from reference TRBV28 and TRBJ1-6): DVKVTQSSRYLVKRTGEKVFLECVQDMDHENMFWYRQDPGLGLRLIYFSYDVKMKEKGDIPEGYSVSREKKERFSLILESASTNQTSMYLCASSQWDGHNSPLHFGNGTRLTVT.